This T cell receptor beta chain derives from a study of glioma-infiltrating T cells. TCR alpha and beta CDR3 regions were amplified from RNA using iRepertoire nested multiplex PCR. TCRdb independently ran MiXCR on the multiplex PCR reads; one entry per CDR3 protein. This table has about 180,000 distinct CDR3 sequences, under 55% appearing once. Turning to this clonotype: A read error may explain this, as a much larger clone is one base away.

The CDR3 has 13 amino acids. Germline lookup yields CDR1 SNHLY and CDR2 FYNNEI. The sequencing input was glioma tissue, nonneoplastic brain tissue, or PBMCs (not recorded which). The chain employs TRBV2 and TRBJ1-5; 10 positions match TRBD1. This sequence was found in a human donor with low-grade glioma or glioblastoma, undergoing nonglioma brain surgery, or in good health (not recorded which). CDR3 in DNA: TGTGCCAGCAGGACAGGGGGCGATCAGCCCCAGAATTTT. Its protein is CASRTGGDQPQNF.